The following is a T cell receptor (beta chain) sequence with its context. Here immunoSEQ multiplex PCR was the method, and the copy in TCRdb shows in-frame clones only, minus some. The table has around 60,000 clones, around 83% seen once. The sample comes from a study of blood T cell repertoires in COVID-19. Across the whole study: Researchers got acute and convalescent COVID-19 samples from the United States, Italy and Spain. Sources were T cells, B-cell-depleted T cells, or PBMCs; the material itself was cDNA or gDNA.

Germline assignment: CDR1 SEHNR and CDR2 FQNEAQ (reference sequence). Trimming shortened V by 5 bases and J by 10 bases, and 15 bases separated the two germline ends. The CDR3 has 14 amino acids. The chain is built from TRBV7-9 and TRBJ1-6; D perhaps matches TRBD1 (5 bases). The clonotype was recovered from a man aged 25-45 years with COVID-19, enrolled during active disease. The sequencing input was peripheral blood. The CDR3 spells CASSLDTAGSPLHF. For the CDR3, the DNA is TGTGCCAGCAGCCTGGACACCGCGGGGTCACCCCTCCACTTT. The variable domain in full, completed from reference TRBV7-9 and TRBJ1-6, reads DTGVSQNPRHKITKRGQNVTFRCDPISEHNRLYWYRQTLGQGPEFLTYFQNEAQLEKSRLLSDRFSAERPKGSFSTLEIQRTEQGDSAMYLCASSLDTAGSPLHFGNGTRLTVT.